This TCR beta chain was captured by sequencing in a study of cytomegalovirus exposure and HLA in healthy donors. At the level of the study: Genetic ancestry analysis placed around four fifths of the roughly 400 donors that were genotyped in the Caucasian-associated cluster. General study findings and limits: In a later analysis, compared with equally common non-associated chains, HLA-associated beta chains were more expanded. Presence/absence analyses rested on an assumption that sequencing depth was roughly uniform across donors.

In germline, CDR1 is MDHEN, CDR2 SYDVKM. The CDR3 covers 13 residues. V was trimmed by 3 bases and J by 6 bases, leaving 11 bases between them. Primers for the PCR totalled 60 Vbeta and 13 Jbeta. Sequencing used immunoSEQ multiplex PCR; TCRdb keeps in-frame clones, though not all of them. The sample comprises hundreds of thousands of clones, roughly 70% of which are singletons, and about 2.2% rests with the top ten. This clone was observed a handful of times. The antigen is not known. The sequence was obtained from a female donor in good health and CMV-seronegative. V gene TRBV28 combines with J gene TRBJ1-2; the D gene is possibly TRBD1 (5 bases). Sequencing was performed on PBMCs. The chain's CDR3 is CASSLRVTDGYTF. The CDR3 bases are TGTGCCAGCAGTTTGAGAGTGACAGATGGCTACACCTTC.